This T cell receptor beta chain is from a study of low-dose radiotherapy and immunotherapy resistance in tumors. Study context: For Cohort 1, fractions of 0.5 Gy were given every 2 weeks, reaching 6.5 Gy overall. The study administered intravenous cyclophosphamide at 200 mg/m2 every two weeks, one day ahead of radiation and immunotherapy.

Alpha and beta chains were covered, as first-strand cDNA relied on TRAV- and TRBV-specific primers. The authors ran about 21 PCR cycles to amplify TCRs with a constant-region primer and V-primer adapter. TCRdb re-derived calls from the reads in MiXCR, one entry per CDR3 protein. The sample lists tens of thousands of distinct CDR3 sequences, 20% to 25% seen once, with around 13% in the top ten. Sample time point: after trial treatment. Treatment specified: LDRT plus nivolumab, ipilimumab, low-dose cyclophosphamide and aspirin (RACIN trial). In its sample, this clonotype was seen once. Germline V gene lookup returns CDR1 MNHEY and CDR2 SVGEGT. The CDR3 totals 12 residues. Trimming cost V 5 bases and J 10 bases, with 12 bases left between them.

This specimen was PBMCs, taken after low-dose radiotherapy plus immunotherapy. The clonotype was recovered from a female donor with ovarian cancer. V gene TRBV6-2 or TRBV6-3 combines with J gene TRBJ2-1, with D unresolved. The CDR3 loop reads CASSEWRSEQFF. The CDR3 nucleotides are TGTGCCAGCAGTGAATGGCGCAGCGAGCAGTTCTTC.